Listed here is a single T cell receptor (beta chain). The target antigen is unknown. Treatment given: some 20 received Ad26.COV2.S at low or high dose, single or two shots; 5 received placebo; per-sample allocation not given. Samples analyzed were those drawn on day 63 after the first vaccine or placebo injection. Ad26.COV2.S expressed prefusion-stabilized spike from the original Wuhan strain. CDR1 and CDR2 from the germline V gene are SGHNT and YYREEE (reference sequence). The germline V and J ends were trimmed by 2 bases and 0 bases, with 6 bases remaining between them. The CDR3 loop spans 15 amino acids. TCRdb's copy holds only in-frame clones and misses some; the assay was immunoSEQ multiplex PCR. The table lists about 420,000 clones, 88% of them singletons. The data originate from a study of Ad26.COV2.S vaccination and SARS-CoV-2 variants. Overall study context: Administration of Ad26.COV2.S was intramuscular, either once or twice 56 days apart.

Regarding the study as a whole: Similar non-spike TCR breadth was observed in recipients of vaccine and of placebo.

The material sequenced was peripheral blood, taken in a trial of Ad26.COV2.S vaccine versus placebo. This sequence originates from a person between 18 and 65 years old who received the Ad26.COV2.S COVID-19 vaccine or a placebo. This sequence joins TRBV5-4 and TRBJ2-6; D not certain. This chain's CDR3 is CASSFLASGANVLTF. CDR3 sequence (DNA): TGTGCCAGCAGCTTTTTAGCCTCTGGGGCCAACGTCCTGACTTTC. The entire variable domain, with the rest obtained from reference TRBV5-4 and TRBJ2-6, is as follows: ETGVTQSPTHLIKTRGQQVTLRCSSQSGHNTVSWYQQALGQGPQFIFQYYREEENGRGNFPPRFSGLQFPNYSSELNVNALELDDSALYLCASSFLASGANVLTFGAGSRLTVL.